Below, 32 T cell receptor beta chains from the same sample are listed, as sequenced in a study of resident and recirculating memory T cells in vitiligo. Method: immunoSEQ multiplex PCR; TCRdb's copy keeps in-frame clones and lacks some. Among 40,000 to 50,000 clones listed, roughly 91% were seen once. Sequencing was done on a sample of blood. The receptor set was obtained from a male donor with vitiligo.

The chain has TRBV30 and TRBJ2-3, with D possibly being TRBD2 (5 bases). The CDR3 sequence is 11 residues long. From germline, CDR1 is GTSNPN and CDR2 SVGIG (reference sequence). V was cut by 0 bases and J by 9 bases, with 7 bases left in between. CDR3 sequence reads: CAWSVEGTQYF. CDR3 in DNA: TGTGCCTGGAGTGTAGAGGGCACGCAGTATTTT.

This chain joins TRBV7-6 and TRBJ1-2, with D possibly matching TRBD1 (6 bases). Per the germline V gene, CDR1 is SGHVS and CDR2 is FNYEAQ. V was pared by 5 bases and J by 5 bases, with 12 bases between. This CDR3 has 13 amino acids. In nucleotides, the CDR3 is TGTGCCAGCAGCCTGCGACAGGAGTATGGCTACACCTTC. This gives the protein CASSLRQEYGYTF.

V usage is TRBV19 and J usage is TRBJ2-3; 10 bases agree with TRBD2. CDR3 length equals 16 residues. Germline lookup yields CDR1 LNHDA and CDR2 SQIVND (reference sequence). V dropped 6 bases and J dropped 2; count of bases not matched to a gene: 8. The CDR3 protein is CASSQIAGGLTDTQYF. CDR3 sequence (DNA): TGTGCCAGTAGCCAAATAGCGGGGGGCCTCACAGATACGCAGTATTTT.

The V gene is TRBV6-6, the J gene TRBJ2-7, with D tentatively TRBD2 (5 bases). V was cut by 7 bases and J by 0 bases, with 13 bases left in between. Looked up from germline, CDR1 is MNHNY and CDR2 is SVGAGI (reference sequence). This CDR3 region has 14 residues. CDR3 residues: CASNSEVSSYEQYF. The CDR3 DNA is TGTGCCAGCAACTCGGAGGTGAGCTCCTACGAGCAGTACTTC.

This clone showed up just a few times. The chain recombines TRBV6-5 with TRBJ1-5; TRBD1 aligns across 7 bases. The V segment lost 8 bases and the J segment 7 bases; nucleotides outside the gene matches: 8. Per the germline V gene, CDR1 is MNHEY and CDR2 is SVGAGI. This CDR3 is built from 13 residues. CDR3 coding DNA: TGTGCCAGCGCACAAGACAGGGCCCAGCCCCAGCATTTT. Translating it yields CASAQDRAQPQHF.

CDR3 residues: CAWSVFYSEKLFF. The CDR3 nucleotides read TGTGCCTGGAGTGTATTTTATAGTGAAAAACTGTTTTTT. The chain has TRBV30 and TRBJ1-4; no definite D call. This CDR3 comprises 13 residues. V lost 0 bases and J 7 bases, leaving 9 bases between the germline ends. Per germline, CDR1 GTSNPN and CDR2 SVGIG (reference sequence).

This clone appeared once. V usage is TRBV9 and J usage is TRBJ2-1; 11 bases match TRBD2. The CDR3 covers 16 residues. CDR1 SGDLS and CDR2 YYNGEE come from the germline V gene. Losses at the gene ends were 0 bases for V and 9 bases for J; bases not matched to a gene: 8. The CDR3 loop reads CASSVGFASGGFEQFF. CDR3 nucleotide sequence: TGTGCCAGCAGCGTAGGGTTTGCTAGCGGGGGGTTTGAGCAGTTCTTC.

The J gene is TRBJ1-2, the V gene TRBV7-2; D possibly corresponds to TRBD1 (5 bases). The CDR3 sequence is 13 residues long. Germline V gives CDR1 SGHTA, CDR2 FQGNSA. The V end was cut by 2 bases, the J end by 3 bases, with 7 bases between. Written as DNA, the CDR3 is TGTGCCAGCAGCTTATCGGGGGACTATGGCTACACCTTC. This translates into CASSLSGDYGYTF.

The chain employs TRBV19 and TRBJ1-2; TRBD1 matches 8 bases. The CDR3 length is 15 residues. V lost 6 bases to trimming and J lost 2 bases; unmatched junction nucleotides: 8. Germline CDR1 and CDR2: LNHDA and SQIVND (reference sequence). CDR3 amino acids: CASRAPDRANYGYTF. CDR3 in DNA: TGTGCCAGTAGAGCTCCGGACAGGGCGAACTATGGCTACACCTTC.

The chain is built from TRBV9 and TRBJ1-4; 7 bases are shared with TRBD1. CDR3 size: 14 residues. The junction had 4 bases not matched to a gene; V was cut back by 0 bases and J by 8 bases. In germline, CDR1 is SGDLS, CDR2 YYNGEE. DNA of the CDR3: TGTGCCAGCAGCGTAGGGCGGGGACAGGAAAAACTGTTTTTT. Translated: CASSVGRGQEKLFF. Full variable domain (rest looked up from reference TRBV9 and TRBJ1-4): DSGVTQTPKHLITATGQRVTLRCSPRSGDLSVYWYQQSLDQGLQFLIQYYNGEERAKGNILERFSAQQFPDLHSELNLSSLELGDSALYFCASSVGRGQEKLFFGSGTQLSVL.

This chain joins TRBV4-1 and TRBJ2-7; D is uncertain. V gave up 1 base and J gave up 0 bases, with 7 bases separating them. The germline V gene encodes CDR1 MGHRA and CDR2 YSYEKL. This CDR3 spans 14 amino acids. The CDR3 loop is CASSQGPPSYEQYF. The CDR3 region has the DNA TGCGCCAGCAGCCAAGGGCCCCCCTCCTACGAGCAGTACTTC.

The J gene is TRBJ1-1, the V gene TRBV21-1; the listed D gene, TRBD1, was not tested against the DNA. TRBV21-1 has pseudogene status. CDR3 length: 15 residues. CDR3 sequence: CASESPGQMNTEAFF. The CDR3 region has the DNA TGTGCCAGCGAGAGTCCAGGGCAAATGAACACTGAAGCTTTCTTT.

The J gene is TRBJ2-1, the V gene TRBV7-2; D not certain. Trimming shortened V by 7 bases and J by 9 bases, and 16 bases separated the two germline ends. There are 13 residues in the CDR3. CDR1 SGHTA and CDR2 FQGNSA come from the germline V gene. The CDR3 sequence is CASTPPLTSEQFF. CDR3 in DNA: TGTGCCAGCACCCCGCCCCTGACAAGTGAGCAGTTCTTC. The variable domain in full, completed from reference TRBV7-2 and TRBJ2-1, reads GAGVSQSPSNKVTEKGKDVELRCDPISGHTALYWYRQSLGQGLEFLIYFQGNSAPDKSGLPSDRFSAERTGGSVSTLTIQRTQQEDSAVYLCASTPPLTSEQFFGPGTRLTVL.

The genes are TRBV5-1 and TRBJ2-1; 9 positions agree with TRBD2. V gave up 3 bases and J gave up 11 bases; unmatched junction bases: 3. The CDR3 has 12 amino acids. CDR1 SGHRS and CDR2 YFSETQ come from the germline V gene. CDR3 in amino acids: CASSSLAGQQFF. The DNA of the CDR3 is TGCGCCAGCAGCTCCCTAGCGGGGCAGCAGTTCTTC.

V usage is TRBV29-1 and J usage is TRBJ2-7; D uncertain. Germline assignment: CDR1 SQVTM and CDR2 ANQGSEA. Trimming stripped 4 bases from V and 3 bases from J, with 7 bases between. CDR3 length: 11 amino acids. CDR3 nucleotides: TGCAGCGTTGGAGTTGGCTACGAGCAGTACTTC. It encodes CSVGVGYEQYF.

The rearrangement joins TRBV6-5 to TRBJ2-3; D unresolved. V lost 4 bases and J 4 bases, leaving 9 bases between the germline ends. The germline gives CDR1 MNHEY, CDR2 SVGAGI. CDR3 length: 13 amino acids. CDR3 sequence reads: CASSSYRADTQYF. CDR3 sequence (DNA): TGTGCCAGCAGTTCCTACAGAGCAGATACGCAGTATTTT.

This clone was detected a few times. The chain uses TRBV5-4 and TRBJ2-7, with D uncertain. V lost 2 bases to trimming and J lost 0 bases, with 9 bases between them. The CDR3 totals 14 residues. The germline V gene has CDR1 SGHNT and CDR2 YYREEE (reference sequence). DNA of the CDR3: TGTGCCAGCAGCTTCTGGCACAACTCCTACGAGCAGTACTTC. Encoded protein: CASSFWHNSYEQYF.

As DNA, the CDR3 is TGTGCCAGCGGTACTAGCTACAATGAGCAGTTCTTC. It is translated as CASGTSYNEQFF. The V gene is TRBV6-1, the J gene TRBJ2-1, with D tentatively TRBD2 (5 bases). Trimming stripped 8 bases from V and 3 bases from J, with 8 bases between. Germline lookup yields CDR1 MNHNS and CDR2 SASEGT. The CDR3 loop spans 12 amino acids.

The genes are TRBV7-2 and TRBJ1-1; D is ambiguous. The CDR3 has 12 amino acids. Germline V gives CDR1 SGHTA, CDR2 FQGNSA. V was cut by 3 bases and J by 4 bases, with 6 bases left in between. The CDR3 spells CASSLSGTEAFF. CDR3 sequence (DNA): TGTGCCAGCAGCTTGAGTGGCACTGAAGCTTTCTTT. Combining the CDR3 with reference TRBV7-2 and TRBJ1-1 gives the whole variable domain GAGVSQSPSNKVTEKGKDVELRCDPISGHTALYWYRQSLGQGLEFLIYFQGNSAPDKSGLPSDRFSAERTGGSVSTLTIQRTQQEDSAVYLCASSLSGTEAFFGQGTRLTVV.

This CDR3 is CASSELTYEQYF. The CDR3 DNA reads TGTGCCAGCTCAGAGTTGACCTACGAGCAGTACTTC. The V and J genes are TRBV18 and TRBJ2-7, with D uncertain. Germline V gene sequence: CDR1 KGHSH, CDR2 LQKENI. The CDR3 covers 12 residues. Trimming cost V 5 bases and J 2 bases, with 7 bases left between them.

The V gene is TRBV10-3, the J gene TRBJ2-5; no clear D gene. The V gene lost 3 bases and the J gene lost 3 bases, with 8 bases spanning the gap. Per the germline V gene, CDR1 is ENHRY and CDR2 is SYGVKD. The CDR3 covers 13 residues. CDR3 coding DNA: TGTGCCATCAGTGATCGAGAGGAAGAGACCCAGTACTTC. Translation: CAISDREEETQYF.

The genes are TRBV18 and TRBJ2-5, with 13 bases lining up with TRBD2. The CDR3 consists of 15 residues. Trimming at V came to 3 bases and at J to 5 bases, leaving 3 bases not matched to a gene. Germline CDR1 reads KGHSH; CDR2 reads LQKENI. In DNA, the CDR3 is TGTGCCAGCTCACCGGGACTAGCGGGGCGGGAGACCCAGTACTTC. Translating it yields CASSPGLAGRETQYF.

This clone was observed a single time. V and J are TRBV2 and TRBJ1-2; the match to TRBD1 covers 9 bases. This CDR3 comprises 14 residues. Trimming took 8 bases from V and 7 from J; bases not matched to a gene: 11. Germline loops: CDR1 SNHLY, CDR2 FYNNEI. CDR3 sequence (DNA): TGTGCCAGCTTCGAGCGGGGACAGGGAGCTGGCTACACCTTC. Translating gives CASFERGQGAGYTF.

The chain links TRBV11-1 to TRBJ1-1; D not certain. Trimming cost V 3 bases and J 2 bases, with 10 bases left between them. The CDR3 has 14 amino acids. CDR1 and CDR2 (germline): SGHAT, FQDESV (reference sequence). For the CDR3, the DNA is TGTGCCAGCAGCTTTCGTTTACTAAACACTGAAGCTTTCTTT. Its protein product is CASSFRLLNTEAFF.

CDR3 sequence (DNA): TGCGCCAGCAGCTTGACAGGGTTTGGTGCCACTGAAGCTTTCTTT. This encodes CASSLTGFGATEAFF. The V gene is TRBV5-1, the J gene TRBJ1-1; D possibly corresponds to TRBD1 (6 bases). The V end was cut by 1 base, the J end by 4 bases, with 14 bases between. This CDR3 has 15 residues. The germline V gene encodes CDR1 SGHRS and CDR2 YFSETQ. The variable domain in full, with the rest retrieved from reference TRBV5-1 and TRBJ1-1, is KAGVTQTPRYLIKTRGQQVTLSCSPISGHRSVSWYQQTPGQGLQFLFEYFSETQRNKGNFPGRFSGRQFSNSRSEMNVSTLELGDSALYLCASSLTGFGATEAFFGQGTRLTVV.

V usage is TRBV11-1 and J usage is TRBJ2-2, with D possibly being TRBD2 (6 bases). The CDR3 spans 14 residues. Germline V gene data show CDR1 as SGHAT and CDR2 as FQDESV (reference sequence). Trimming took 6 bases from V and 7 from J, leaving 15 bases between them. The CDR3 DNA reads as TGTGCCAGCAGTTTTGCGGGGTTTGGCGGGGAGCTGTTTTTT. This codes for CASSFAGFGGELFF.

The chain couples TRBV21-1 to TRBJ2-5; the table's D call, TRBD2, was not checked against the DNA. TRBV21-1 is classified as a pseudogene. The CDR3 contains 18 residues. The CDR3 coding sequence is TGTGCCAGCAGCATAGGGCCTAGCGGGCCCTACGGTGGGGAGACCCAGTACTTC. It codes for CASSIGPSGPYGGETQYF.

The rearrangement links TRBV5-1 to TRBJ2-7; D is perhaps TRBD1 (5 bases). From germline, CDR1 is SGHRS and CDR2 YFSETQ. The CDR3 covers 12 residues. The ends were cut back, 3 bases at V and 6 bases at J, with 10 bases in the middle. This CDR3 is CASSSRVGEQYF. The CDR3 bases are TGCGCCAGCAGCTCCAGGGTGGGCGAGCAGTACTTC. Together with reference TRBV5-1 and TRBJ2-7, the CDR3 gives the full variable domain: KAGVTQTPRYLIKTRGQQVTLSCSPISGHRSVSWYQQTPGQGLQFLFEYFSETQRNKGNFPGRFSGRQFSNSRSEMNVSTLELGDSALYLCASSSRVGEQYFGPGTRLTVT.

The chain carries TRBV5-4 and TRBJ2-5; possibly TRBD1 for D (5 bases). Trimming pared 0 bases from V and 5 bases from J, leaving 11 bases between. There are 14 residues in the CDR3. Germline V gives CDR1 SGHNT, CDR2 YYREEE (reference sequence). CDR3 protein: CASSLAVGRETQYF. The DNA of the CDR3 is TGTGCCAGCAGCTTGGCCGTGGGGCGGGAGACCCAGTACTTC. Combining the CDR3 with reference TRBV5-4 and TRBJ2-5 gives the whole variable domain ETGVTQSPTHLIKTRGQQVTLRCSSQSGHNTVSWYQQALGQGPQFIFQYYREEENGRGNFPPRFSGLQFPNYSSELNVNALELDDSALYLCASSLAVGRETQYFGPGTRLLVL.

This chain uses TRBV5-1 with TRBJ2-3, with 11 bases lining up with TRBD2. The germline V gene encodes CDR1 SGHRS and CDR2 YFSETQ. V dropped 0 bases and J dropped 0; count of bases not matched to a gene: 12. The length of the CDR3 is 20 residues. The CDR3 DNA sequence: TGCGCCAGCAGCTTGGCCGGATCTCCTAGCGGGGGGCCCAGCACAGATACGCAGTATTTT. It codes for CASSLAGSPSGGPSTDTQYF. Filled out from reference TRBV5-1 and TRBJ2-3, the complete variable domain reads KAGVTQTPRYLIKTRGQQVTLSCSPISGHRSVSWYQQTPGQGLQFLFEYFSETQRNKGNFPGRFSGRQFSNSRSEMNVSTLELGDSALYLCASSLAGSPSGGPSTDTQYFGPGTRLTVL.

This chain connects TRBV19 to TRBJ2-1; 7 bases align to TRBD1. CDR1 is LNHDA and CDR2 is SQIVND in the germline V gene (reference sequence). This CDR3 contains 15 residues. V shed 7 bases, J shed 6 bases, and the junction held 12 bases outside the gene matches. DNA for the CDR3: TGTGCCAGTAAAGGGGGCAGTCGTTCGCCCAATGAGCAGTTCTTC. Its protein product is CASKGGSRSPNEQFF.

V usage is TRBV25-1 and J usage is TRBJ2-7; perhaps TRBD1 as D (6 bases). Trimming removed 5 bases from V and 2 bases from J, with 10 bases in between. The CDR3 is 13 amino acids. Germline V gene lookup returns CDR1 MGHDK and CDR2 SYGVNS. CDR3 coding DNA: TGTGCCAGCAGTCCGACAGGACCCTACGAGCAGTACTTC. As protein: CASSPTGPYEQYF.